The rows below give T cell receptor beta chains drawn from one sample of a study of blood T cell repertoires in COVID-19. The protocol was immunoSEQ multiplex PCR, while the TCRdb copy is restricted to in-frame clones and leaves out a portion. The sample records approximately 77,000 clones, roughly 80% being singletons. The sequencing sample was made of peripheral blood. The receptors come from an older woman with acute or convalescent COVID-19. The CDR3 runs from the conserved cysteine through the conserved F or W. A D gene is named only where the DNA matches it firmly. Clone size appears in some rows only: once, few, many, or a class for an expanded clone.

size	V	D	J	CDR3	DNA
-	TRBV11-2	-	TRBJ1-5	CASSLDRQVNQPQHF	TGTGCCAGCAGCTTAGATCGTCAGGTCAATCAGCCCCAGCATTTT
-	TRBV5-4	-	TRBJ2-5	CASGGTAEETQYF	TGTGCCAGCGGAGGGACAGCCGAAGAGACCCAGTACTTC
-	TRBV19	TRBD1	TRBJ2-1	CASSISRGQGNEQFF	TGTGCCAGTAGTATCTCAAGGGGACAGGGAAATGAGCAGTTCTTC
-	TRBV11-3	-	TRBJ2-3	CASSLGLALTDTQYF	TGTGCCAGCAGCTTAGGTTTAGCCCTCACAGATACGCAGTATTTT
-	TRBV7-8	TRBD1	TRBJ1-1	CASSSSTGDTEAFF	TGTGCCAGCAGCTCAAGTACAGGGGACACTGAAGCTTTCTTT
-	TRBV2	TRBD1	TRBJ1-5	CASATGGSYNQPQHF	TGTGCCAGCGCTACAGGGGGCTCTTACAATCAGCCCCAGCATTTT
-	TRBV7-9	TRBD1	TRBJ1-1	CASSLVGDRRANTEAFF	TGTGCCAGCAGCTTAGTTGGGGACAGGAGGGCGAACACTGAAGCTTTCTTT
-	TRBV6-5	-	TRBJ2-2	CASSYIQGNTGELFF	TGTGCCAGCAGTTACATCCAGGGGAACACCGGGGAGCTGTTTTTT
-	TRBV2	-	TRBJ2-6	CASSEGALGANVLTF	TGTGCCAGCAGTGAGGGAGCTCTAGGGGCCAACGTCCTGACTTTC
-	TRBV29-1	TRBD1	TRBJ2-3	CSVEWQGVSDTQYF	TGCAGCGTTGAGTGGCAGGGGGTTTCAGATACGCAGTATTTT
-	TRBV19	TRBD1	TRBJ2-6	CASRDRGTGANVLTF	TGTGCCAGTAGGGACAGGGGGACTGGGGCCAACGTCCTGACTTTC
-	TRBV5-4	TRBD1	TRBJ2-5	CASSLEIGTGGAETQYF	TGTGCCAGCAGCTTGGAAATAGGGACAGGGGGCGCGGAGACCCAGTACTTC
-	TRBV11-2	TRBD1	TRBJ2-5	CASSLRWTGNQETQYF	TGTGCCAGCAGCTTAAGGTGGACAGGGAACCAAGAGACCCAGTACTTC
few	TRBV6-5	-	TRBJ1-1	CASSPSGYTEAFF	TGTGCCAGCAGCCCCTCAGGGTACACTGAAGCTTTCTTT
-	TRBV5-1	TRBD1	TRBJ1-2	CASSLATGVGYTF	TGCGCCAGCAGCTTGGCCACAGGGGTGGGCTACACCTTC
once	TRBV3-1/TRBV3-2	TRBD1	TRBJ1-3	CASSQGRTGFYGNTIYF	TGTGCCAGCAGCCAAGGCCGGACAGGGTTCTACGGAAACACCATATATTTT
-	TRBV30	-	TRBJ2-1	CAWTSTGTRFF	TGTGCCTGGACCTCGACCGGGACTCGGTTCTTC